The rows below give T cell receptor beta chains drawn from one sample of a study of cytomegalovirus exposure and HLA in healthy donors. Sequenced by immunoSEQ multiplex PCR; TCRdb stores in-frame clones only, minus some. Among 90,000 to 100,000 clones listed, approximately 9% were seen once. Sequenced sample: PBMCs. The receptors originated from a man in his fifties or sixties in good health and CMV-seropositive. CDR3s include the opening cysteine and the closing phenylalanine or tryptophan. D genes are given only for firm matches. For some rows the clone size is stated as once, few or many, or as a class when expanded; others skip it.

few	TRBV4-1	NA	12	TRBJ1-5	CASSQGDQPQHF	TGCGCCAGCAGCCAGGGCGATCAGCCCCAGCATTTT
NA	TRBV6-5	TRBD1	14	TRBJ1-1	CASSRTGLNTEAFF	TGTGCCAGCAGCCGGACAGGGTTGAACACTGAAGCTTTCTTT
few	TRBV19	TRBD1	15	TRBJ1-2	CASSNSGTGGYGYTF	TGTGCCAGTAGTAACTCCGGGACAGGGGGCTATGGCTACACCTTC
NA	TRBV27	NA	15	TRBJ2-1	CASSASRTAYNEQFF	TGTGCCAGCAGTGCCTCTCGGACTGCCTACAATGAGCAGTTCTTC
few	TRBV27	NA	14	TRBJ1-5	CASSYFCCNQPQHF	TGTGCCAGCAGTTACTTCTGCTGCAATCAGCCCCAGCATTTT
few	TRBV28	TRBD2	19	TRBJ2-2	CASSPPFVGGRARTGELFF	TGTGCCAGCAGTCCCCCCTTCGTGGGCGGGAGGGCCCGAACCGGGGAGCTGTTTTTT
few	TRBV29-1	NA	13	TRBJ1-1	CSVVRALNTEAFF	TGCAGCGTCGTCAGGGCCTTGAACACTGAAGCTTTCTTT
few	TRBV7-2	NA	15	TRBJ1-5	CASSLEDSRNQPQHF	TGTGCCAGCAGCTTAGAGGACAGTCGCAATCAGCCCCAGCATTTT
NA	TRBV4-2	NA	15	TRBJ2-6	CASSRGTSGANVLTF	TGTGCCAGCAGCCGAGGGACATCTGGGGCCAACGTCCTGACTTTC
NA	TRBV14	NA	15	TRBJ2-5	CASSTRHLPGETQYF	TGTGCCAGCAGTACGAGGCACCTCCCTGGGGAGACCCAGTACTTC
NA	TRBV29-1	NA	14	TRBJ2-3	CSVETSSSADTQYF	TGCAGCGTTGAAACCTCTAGCTCCGCAGATACGCAGTATTTT
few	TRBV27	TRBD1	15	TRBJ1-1	CASSLRSAGGTEAFF	TGTGCCAGCAGTTTAAGGTCGGCAGGGGGCACTGAAGCTTTCTTT
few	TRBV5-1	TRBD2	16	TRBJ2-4	CASSLSAGGGQNIQYF	TGCGCCAGCAGCTTGTCAGCGGGAGGAGGCCAAAACATTCAGTACTTC
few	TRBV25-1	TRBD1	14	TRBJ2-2	CASTDRGYTGELFF	TGTGCCAGCACGGACAGGGGATACACCGGGGAGCTGTTTTTT
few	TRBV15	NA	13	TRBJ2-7	CATSRGDNFNPYF	TGTGCCACCAGCAGAGGGGACAACTTTAACCCTTACTTC
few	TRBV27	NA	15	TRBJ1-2	CASSSRGALRDGYTF	TGTGCCAGCAGTTCACGGGGAGCCCTCCGGGATGGCTACACCTTC
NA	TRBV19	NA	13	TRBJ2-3	CASSELRGDTQYF	TGTGCCAGTAGCGAGTTAAGGGGAGATACGCAGTATTTT
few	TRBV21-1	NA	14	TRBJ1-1	CASSSSGTHTEAFF	TGTGCCAGCAGCTCCTCCGGGACACACACTGAAGCTTTCTTT
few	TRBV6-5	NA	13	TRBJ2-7	CASSYHRQEGQYF	TGTGCCAGCAGTTACCATCGCCAGGAAGGACAGTACTTC
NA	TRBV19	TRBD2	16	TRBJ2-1	CASTPTGGLSYNEQFF	TGTGCCAGTACCCCTACGGGAGGTCTCTCCTACAATGAGCAGTTCTTC
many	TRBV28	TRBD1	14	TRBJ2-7	CASSRTGLSYEQYF	TGTGCCAGCAGTAGGACAGGCCTATCCTACGAGCAGTACTTC
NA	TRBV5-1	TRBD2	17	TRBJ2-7	CASSLDSGSGRAYEQYF	TGCGCCAGCAGCTTGGATAGCGGTAGCGGGAGGGCCTACGAGCAGTACTTC
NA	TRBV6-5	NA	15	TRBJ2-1	CASSRTAGTYNEQFF	TGTGCCAGCAGTAGGACAGCGGGGACCTACAATGAGCAGTTCTTC
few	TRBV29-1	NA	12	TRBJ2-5	CSVDRGQETQYF	TGCAGCGTTGACAGGGGACAAGAGACCCAGTACTTC
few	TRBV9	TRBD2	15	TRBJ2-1	CASSYSGSIDNEQFF	TGTGCCAGCAGCTATAGCGGGAGTATCGACAATGAGCAGTTCTTC
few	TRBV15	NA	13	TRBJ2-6	CATGSSGANVLTF	TGTGCCACCGGTAGCTCCGGGGCCAACGTCCTGACTTTC
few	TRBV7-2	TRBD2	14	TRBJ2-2	CASSRDYSTGELFF	TGTGCCAGCAGCCGGGACTATTCCACCGGGGAGCTGTTTTTT
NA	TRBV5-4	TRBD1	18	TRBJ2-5	CASSHGGVLQGSGETQYF	TGTGCCAGCAGCCATGGTGGTGTATTACAGGGGAGTGGGGAGACCCAGTACTTC
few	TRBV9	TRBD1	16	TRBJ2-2	CASSGPRGQGTGELFF	TGTGCCAGCAGCGGGCCCAGGGGGCAGGGCACCGGGGAGCTGTTTTTT
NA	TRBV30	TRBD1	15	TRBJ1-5	CAWSRGQGSNQPQHF	TGTGCCTGGAGCCGAGGACAGGGGAGCAATCAGCCCCAGCATTTT
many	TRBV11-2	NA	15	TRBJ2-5	CASSLGQAIQETQYF	TGTGCCAGCAGCTTAGGACAGGCGATACAAGAGACCCAGTACTTC
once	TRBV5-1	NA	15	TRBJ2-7	CASSLAGMGSYEQYF	TGCGCCAGCAGCTTGGCCGGGATGGGCTCATACGAGCAGTACTTC
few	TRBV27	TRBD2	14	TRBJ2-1	CASSGGSSYNEQFF	TGTGCCAGCAGCGGCGGGAGCTCCTACAATGAGCAGTTCTTC
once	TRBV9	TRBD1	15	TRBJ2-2	CASSSTGWGTGELFF	TGTGCCAGCAGCTCGACAGGGTGGGGCACCGGGGAGCTGTTTTTT
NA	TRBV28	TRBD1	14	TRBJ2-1	CASHTGVTYNEQFF	TGTGCCAGTCATACAGGGGTGACCTACAATGAGCAGTTCTTC
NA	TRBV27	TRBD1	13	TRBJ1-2	CASAQGPNYGYTF	TGTGCCAGCGCACAGGGGCCGAACTATGGCTACACCTTC
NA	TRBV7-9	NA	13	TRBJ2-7	CASSLGPSYEQYF	TGTGCCAGCAGCTTGGGCCCCTCCTACGAGCAGTACTTC
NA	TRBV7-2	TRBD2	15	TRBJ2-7	CASSLGGLAGDEQYF	TGTGCCAGCAGCTTGGGGGGACTAGCGGGGGACGAGCAGTACTTC
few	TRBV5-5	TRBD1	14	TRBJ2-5	CASSSRTGEETQYF	TGTGCCAGCAGCTCGAGGACAGGGGAAGAGACCCAGTACTTC
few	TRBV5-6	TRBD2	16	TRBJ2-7	CASSRRTSGSSYEQYF	TGTGCCAGCAGCCGTAGGACTAGCGGGTCCTCCTACGAGCAGTACTTC
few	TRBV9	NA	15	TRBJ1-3	CASSRGGNSGNTIYF	TGTGCCAGCAGTAGGGGGGGAAACTCTGGAAACACCATATATTTT
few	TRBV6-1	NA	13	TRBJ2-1	CASSEEVRMGQFF	TGTGCCAGCAGTGAAGAGGTGAGGATGGGGCAGTTCTTC
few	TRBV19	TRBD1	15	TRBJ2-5	CASSFRDSPLETQYF	TGTGCCAGTAGTTTCCGGGACAGCCCCCTTGAGACCCAGTACTTC
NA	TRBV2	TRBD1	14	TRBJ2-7	CASREGQVSYEQYF	TGTGCCAGCAGGGAGGGACAGGTCTCCTACGAGCAGTACTTC
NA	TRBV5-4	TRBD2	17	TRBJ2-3	CASSLATGGSVTDTQYF	TGTGCCAGCAGCTTAGCAACCGGCGGGAGTGTCACAGATACGCAGTATTTT
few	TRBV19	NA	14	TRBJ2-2	CASSSARNTGELFF	TGTGCCAGTAGTTCTGCGAGAAACACCGGGGAGCTGTTTTTT
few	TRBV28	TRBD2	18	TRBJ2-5	CASSPIDGYLAGEETQYF	TGTGCCAGCAGCCCAATCGATGGATATCTAGCGGGCGAAGAGACCCAGTACTTC
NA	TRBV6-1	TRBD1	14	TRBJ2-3	CASSPGQGTDTQYF	TGTGCCAGCAGTCCGGGACAGGGCACAGATACGCAGTATTTT
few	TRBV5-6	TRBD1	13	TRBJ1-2	CASSDGQGYGYTF	TGTGCCAGCAGCGACGGACAGGGGTATGGCTACACCTTC
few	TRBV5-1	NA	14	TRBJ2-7	CASAPERGAYEQYF	TGCGCCAGCGCCCCGGAGCGCGGGGCCTACGAGCAGTACTTC
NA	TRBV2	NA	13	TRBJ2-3	CASSRVRTDTQYF	TGTGCCAGCTCGAGAGTCCGCACAGATACGCAGTATTTT
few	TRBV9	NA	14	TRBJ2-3	CASSVGEGTDTQYF	TGTGCCAGCAGCGTAGGCGAAGGCACAGATACGCAGTATTTT
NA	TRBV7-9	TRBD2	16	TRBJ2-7	CASSLMALAGGGEQYF	TGTGCCAGCAGCCTTATGGCACTAGCGGGAGGTGGTGAGCAGTACTTC
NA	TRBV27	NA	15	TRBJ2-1	CASSSEGPSYNEQFF	TGTGCCAGCAGTTCGGAGGGTCCCTCCTACAATGAGCAGTTCTTC
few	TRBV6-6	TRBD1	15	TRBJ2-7	CASSYSRQGYYEQYF	TGTGCCAGCAGTTACTCCCGACAGGGTTACTACGAGCAGTACTTC
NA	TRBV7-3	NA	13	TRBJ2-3	CASSVSSTDTQYF	TGTGCCAGCAGCGTCTCTAGCACAGATACGCAGTATTTT
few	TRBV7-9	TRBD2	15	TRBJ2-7	CASSLVISGRHEQYF	TGTGCCAGCAGCTTAGTTATTAGCGGGAGGCACGAGCAGTACTTC
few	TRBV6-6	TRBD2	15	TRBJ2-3	CASTSLAGSTDTQYF	TGTGCCAGCACCTCTTTAGCGGGGTCCACAGATACGCAGTATTTT
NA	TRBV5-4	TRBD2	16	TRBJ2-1	CASSLGLAGGYNEQFF	TGTGCCAGCAGCTTGGGGCTAGCGGGAGGGTATAATGAGCAGTTCTTC
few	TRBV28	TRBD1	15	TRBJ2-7	CASSLSGTGGYEQYF	TGTGCCAGCAGCTTATCGGGGACAGGGGGTTACGAGCAGTACTTC